This T cell receptor (beta chain) comes out of a study of metastatic and nonmetastatic thyroid tumors. Study in general: Repertoire comparison spanned blood and tumor or nodule tissue of malignant and benign thyroid patients.

There were no patients who had received any treatment before thyroid surgery. Notes on this clone: The antigen remains undetermined. The junction differs from germline at one of its ends, possibly a read error.

TCRdb called clones again from the PCR reads with MiXCR. The sample includes approximately 19,000 clones, roughly a sixth of them seen just once. CDR1 and CDR2 (germline): DFQATT, SNEGSKA (reference sequence). The CDR3 has 22 amino acids. Overall study results and limits: Malignant thyroid tumors reportedly exceeded benign nodules significantly in TCR beta diversity, with the difference appearing in blood and tumor.

The receptor's source is a female donor with papillary thyroid cancer or a benign thyroid nodule (not recorded which). Some clones in this sample may be carry-over from other donors' samples. Input material: blood. The gene calls are TRBV20-1 and TRBJ1-5; possible D gene TRBD1, 6 bases. The CDR3 sequence is CSAKYRTRGPWGAAYSNQLQHF. The CDR3 coding sequence is TGCAGTGCTAAATACCGGACCCGGGGGCCCTGGGGCGCGGCATATAGCAATCAGCTCCAGCATTTT.